The 28 T cell receptor beta chains listed next were all sequenced from one sample in a study of blood T cell repertoires in COVID-19. Some clones are missing from TCRdb's copy, which holds only in-frame ones; the method was immunoSEQ multiplex PCR. Altogether a few hundred thousand clones are present, around 88% being singletons, with the ten largest covering under 15%. The specimen sequenced was peripheral blood. All receptors derive from a woman in her 70s with COVID-19, enrolled during active disease.

Details on this clone: Other DNA sequences in the same sample also yield this CDR3. V and J are TRBV5-6 and TRBJ1-2, with unresolved D. This CDR3 region has 13 residues. V was trimmed by 4 bases and J by 4 bases, leaving 11 bases between them. Per the germline V gene, CDR1 is SGHDT and CDR2 is YYEEEE. Written as DNA, the CDR3 is TGTGCCAGCAGCCTTTCCAGTCTCTATGGCTACACCTTC. Translated: CASSLSSLYGYTF. The full variable domain, its missing parts supplied by reference TRBV5-6 and TRBJ1-2, is DAGVTQSPTHLIKTRGQQVTLRCSPKSGHDTVSWYQQALGQGPQFIFQYYEEEERQRGNFPDRFSGHQFPNYSSELNVNALLLGDSALYLCASSLSSLYGYTFGSGTRLTVV.

The chain joins TRBV9 to TRBJ2-1, with D maybe TRBD2 (5 bases). The length of the CDR3 is 17 residues. Looked up from germline, CDR1 is SGDLS and CDR2 is YYNGEE. Trimming stripped 1 base from V and 0 bases from J, with 14 bases between. CDR3 nucleotide sequence: TGTGCCAGCAGCGTAAGGGCGGGCCTGACCTCCTACAATGAGCAGTTCTTC. As protein: CASSVRAGLTSYNEQFF.

The chain joins TRBV7-9 to TRBJ2-2, with 13 bases that match TRBD2. The ends lost 5 bases at V and 5 bases at J; junction bases unmatched: 5. The CDR3 runs 16 residues. CDR1 is SEHNR, CDR2 FQNEAQ, per germline (reference sequence). The CDR3 spells CASSPGLAGKTGELFF. The CDR3 DNA sequence: TGTGCCAGCAGCCCGGGACTAGCGGGGAAAACCGGGGAGCTGTTTTTT.

The genes are TRBV9 and TRBJ1-1, with 7 positions matching TRBD1. The CDR3 sequence is 15 residues long. V lost 3 bases and J lost 0; bases outside the gene matches: 5. Germline-derived CDR1 and CDR2 are SGDLS and YYNGEE. This chain's CDR3 is CASSGAGGLNTEAFF. DNA for the CDR3: TGTGCCAGCAGCGGTGCAGGGGGTCTGAACACTGAAGCTTTCTTT.

This rearrangement joins TRBV6-5 to TRBJ1-1, with a tentative D call TRBD1 (6 bases). Germline V gene lookup returns CDR1 MNHEY and CDR2 SVGAGI. Trimming cost V 5 bases and J 3 bases, with 10 bases left between them. The CDR3 contains 13 residues. The CDR3 reads CASSPRQDTEAFF. In DNA, the CDR3 is TGTGCCAGCAGTCCGCGACAGGACACTGAAGCTTTCTTT.

This sequence joins TRBV4-3 and TRBJ2-2; 12 bases match TRBD2. Trimming at V came to 0 bases and at J to 5 bases, leaving 1 base not matched to a gene. CDR3 length: 16 amino acids. The germline V gene encodes CDR1 LGHNA and CDR2 YSLEER. The CDR3 region has the DNA TGCGCCAGCAGCCAAGAACTAGCGGGGGGTACCGGGGAGCTGTTTTTT. This encodes CASSQELAGGTGELFF.

The chain uses TRBV5-1 and TRBJ1-1; 8 positions match TRBD1. CDR1 is SGHRS, CDR2 YFSETQ, per germline. The V and J ends lost 1 base and 4 bases, in that order; junction bases with no gene match: 15. This CDR3 has 18 residues. The CDR3 reads CASSLLPPKDRVPTEAFF. The CDR3 nucleotides read TGCGCCAGCAGCTTGCTCCCACCGAAGGACAGGGTGCCCACTGAAGCTTTCTTT.

The V gene is TRBV18, the J gene TRBJ2-5, with 8 bases lining up with TRBD1. The germline gives CDR1 KGHSH, CDR2 LQKENI. The CDR3 spans 15 residues. Trimming at V came to 5 bases and at J to 3 bases, leaving 8 bases not matched to a gene. The chain's CDR3 is CASSTYRGEKETQYF. The CDR3 region has the DNA TGTGCCAGCTCAACCTACAGGGGGGAGAAAGAGACCCAGTACTTC.

The chain links TRBV2 to TRBJ1-3; D unresolved. The germline V and J ends were trimmed by 2 bases and 3 bases, with 5 bases remaining between them. The CDR3 contains 13 residues. Germline CDR1 reads SNHLY; CDR2 reads FYNNEI. The DNA of the CDR3 is TGTGCCAGCAGTGAAATACTTGGAAACACCATATATTTT. Protein product: CASSEILGNTIYF.

The rearrangement uses TRBV27 and TRBJ2-3; D gene unclear. The V end lost 6 bases, the J end lost 5 bases, and 9 bases lay between the germline ends. The CDR3 has 12 amino acids. Germline values: CDR1 MNHEY, CDR2 SMNVEV (reference sequence). The CDR3 spells CASSTRLDTQYF. CDR3 coding DNA: TGTGCCAGCAGCACAAGATTAGATACGCAGTATTTT.

V usage is TRBV5-8 and J usage is TRBJ1-4; 9 nucleotides align to TRBD1. Germline V gives CDR1 SGHTS, CDR2 YDEGEE. The CDR3 has 15 residues. V shed 0 bases, J shed 4 bases, and the junction held 1 base outside the gene matches. The CDR3 sequence is CASSLEDRGNEKLFF. The DNA of the CDR3 is TGTGCCAGCAGCTTGGAGGACAGGGGTAATGAAAAACTGTTTTTT.

The chain is built from TRBV20-1 and TRBJ1-1, with D possibly TRBD1 on 6 matching bases. The CDR3 consists of 11 residues. Trimming removed 0 bases at V and 11 bases at J, with 10 bases between. Germline V gene lookup returns CDR1 DFQATT and CDR2 SNEGSKA (reference sequence). CDR3 region: CSAREGRGAFF. DNA of the CDR3: TGCAGTGCTAGAGAAGGCAGGGGTGCTTTCTTT.

The chain is built from TRBV2 and TRBJ1-2; TRBD1 aligns across 10 bases. Germline V gene data show CDR1 as SNHLY and CDR2 as FYNNEI. CDR3 size: 14 residues. With V trimmed by 9 bases and J by 2 bases, 6 bases remained unmatched. CDR3: CASPGTGVNYGYTF. The CDR3 bases are TGTGCCAGTCCCGGGACAGGGGTCAACTATGGCTACACCTTC.

The J gene is TRBJ2-1, the V gene TRBV10-3; 7 bases fit TRBD1. CDR1 ENHRY and CDR2 SYGVKD come from the germline V gene. This CDR3 has 15 residues. Trimming removed 2 bases from V and 1 base from J; junction bases left unmatched: 2. The CDR3 loop is CAISEGDSSYNEQFF. The CDR3 DNA reads as TGTGCCATCAGTGAGGGGGACAGTTCCTACAATGAGCAGTTCTTC.

DNA for the CDR3: TGTGCCAGTAGTGGGCGATACTATGGCTACACCTTC. This codes for CASSGRYYGYTF. The chain joins TRBV19 to TRBJ1-2; D uncertain. V gave up 5 bases and J gave up 3 bases, with 7 bases separating them. The CDR3 totals 12 residues. Per germline, CDR1 LNHDA and CDR2 SQIVND (reference sequence).

V is TRBV19 and J is TRBJ1-5, with 7 nucleotides matching TRBD1. The J segment lost 5 bases and the V segment lost 2 bases, leaving 6 bases of the junction unmatched. The CDR3 extends over 15 amino acids. Germline V gives CDR1 LNHDA, CDR2 SQIVND (reference sequence). The DNA for the CDR3 is TGTGCCAGTAGTATATTAAGGACAGGTGATCAGCCCCAGCATTTT. It translates to CASSILRTGDQPQHF.

The chain carries TRBV30 and TRBJ1-5; D gene unclear. V was cut by 4 bases and J by 2 bases, with 9 bases left in between. CDR1 is GTSNPN, CDR2 SVGIG, per germline (reference sequence). This CDR3 spans 13 amino acids. The CDR3 spells CAWNPGGNQPQHF. DNA for the CDR3: TGTGCCTGGAATCCGGGTGGCAATCAGCCCCAGCATTTT.

The chain is built from TRBV5-1 and TRBJ2-5; TRBD1 aligns across 8 bases. V gave up 0 bases and J gave up 5 bases; unmatched junction bases: 6. The CDR3 covers 15 residues. CDR1 SGHRS and CDR2 YFSETQ come from the germline V gene. Here the CDR3 reads CASSLVGQGSETQYF. In nucleotides, the CDR3 is TGCGCCAGCAGCTTGGTCGGACAGGGTAGCGAGACCCAGTACTTC. The whole variable domain, filled in from reference TRBV5-1 and TRBJ2-5, reads KAGVTQTPRYLIKTRGQQVTLSCSPISGHRSVSWYQQTPGQGLQFLFEYFSETQRNKGNFPGRFSGRQFSNSRSEMNVSTLELGDSALYLCASSLVGQGSETQYFGPGTRLLVL.

The V gene is TRBV20-1, the J gene TRBJ1-1; 10 bases line up with TRBD1. CDR1 and CDR2 (germline): DFQATT, SNEGSKA (reference sequence). The CDR3 has 13 residues. Unmatched junction bases numbered 11, after V lost 4 bases and J lost 12 bases. CDR3 nucleotide sequence: TGCAGTGCTAATGATTTCCGGGGACAGGGGACTTTCTTT. Encoded protein: CSANDFRGQGTFF.

The gene calls are TRBV3-1 (or the pseudogene TRBV3-2) and TRBJ2-3; maybe TRBD1 (6 bases). CDR3 length: 15 amino acids. Germline CDR1 reads LGHDT; CDR2 reads YNNKEL (reference sequence). V lost 2 bases and J 5 bases, leaving 14 bases between the germline ends. The CDR3 here is CASSQRTAGLDTQYF. DNA of the CDR3: TGTGCCAGCAGCCAAAGGACAGCCGGTCTAGATACGCAGTATTTT.

Here the CDR3 DNA reads TGTGCCAGTAGTATCAGGGGGCAGAGGAATTCACCCCTCCACTTT. Protein product: CASSIRGQRNSPLHF. V and J are TRBV19 and TRBJ1-6; 8 nucleotides agree with TRBD1. Per the germline V gene, CDR1 is LNHDA and CDR2 is SQIVND (reference sequence). The CDR3 spans 15 residues. The V and J ends lost 3 bases and 7 bases, in that order; junction bases with no gene match: 5.

The genes are TRBV9 and TRBJ2-7; perhaps TRBD1 as D (5 bases). The CDR3 has 13 residues. Germline assignment: CDR1 SGDLS and CDR2 YYNGEE. Trimming left V 1 base short and J 1 base short, with 6 bases between. CDR3 amino acids: CASSVQGSYEQYF. CDR3 DNA sequence: TGTGCCAGCAGCGTACAGGGTTCCTACGAGCAGTACTTC.

To note about this clone: Other DNA variants within this sample encode the same CDR3. This sequence joins TRBV15 and TRBJ1-2, with a weak D call TRBD1 (5 bases). The CDR3 length is 15 residues. CDR1 and CDR2 from the germline V gene are LNHNV and YYDKDF (reference sequence). V was clipped by 0 bases and J by 1 base, with 9 bases between them. CDR3 nucleotide sequence: TGTGCCACCAGCAGAGATAGGGGTGGTAACTATGGCTACACCTTC. This translates into CATSRDRGGNYGYTF. The full variable domain, its missing parts supplied by reference TRBV15 and TRBJ1-2, is DAMVIQNPRYQVTQFGKPVTLSCSQTLNHNVMYWYQQKSSQAPKLLFHYYDKDFNNEADTPDNFQSRRPNTSFCFLDIRSPGLGDTAMYLCATSRDRGGNYGYTFGSGTRLTVV.

The chain recombines TRBV29-1 with TRBJ1-2; D gene unclear. CDR3 size: 13 residues. Germline CDR1 is SQVTM and CDR2 is ANQGSEA. Trimming pared 6 bases from V and 8 bases from J, leaving 19 bases between. Here the CDR3 reads CSVTLDGVEGYTF. CDR3 nucleotides: TGCAGCGTCACGCTAGATGGAGTGGAGGGCTACACCTTC.

The genes are TRBV27 and TRBJ1-1; no clear D. This CDR3 comprises 12 residues. Between the trimmed V and J ends, which lost 6 bases and 8 bases, there was a span of 13 bases. Germline V gene sequence: CDR1 MNHEY, CDR2 SMNVEV (reference sequence). CDR3 sequence (DNA): TGTGCCAGCAGGGGGTTCGGCGGGGAAGCTTTCTTT. Protein: CASRGFGGEAFF.

The V call is TRBV24-1, the J call TRBJ2-2; D call uncertain. CDR1 KGHDR and CDR2 SFDVKD come from the germline V gene. The CDR3 spans 16 residues. V shed 0 bases and J shed 2 bases, with 9 bases lying between them. As DNA, the CDR3 is TGTGCCACCAGTGATTTGGGGCAGTTAAACACCGGGGAGCTGTTTTTT. The encoded protein is CATSDLGQLNTGELFF.

The V call is TRBV4-3, the J call TRBJ2-7; D may be TRBD2 (7 bases). CDR1 and CDR2 (germline): LGHNA, YSLEER. This CDR3 has 15 residues. V was trimmed by 1 base and J by 7 bases, leaving 17 bases between them. CDR3 sequence (DNA): TGCGCCAGCAGCCAAGCGGGGGCGGGGGCTGGAGAGCAGTACTTC. Translating it yields CASSQAGAGAGEQYF.

The chain has TRBV6-5 and TRBJ2-2; D is ambiguous. This CDR3 is built from 15 residues. The V end was cut by 0 bases, the J end by 1 base, with 6 bases between. Germline V lookup: CDR1 MNHEY, CDR2 SVGAGI. DNA for the CDR3: TGTGCCAGCAGTTACTCTTCCGGGAACACCGGGGAGCTGTTTTTT. Amino acid sequence: CASSYSSGNTGELFF.